Each of the 18 T cell receptor beta chains below was sequenced from the same sample in a study of cytomegalovirus exposure and HLA in healthy donors. With 60 Vbeta and 13 Jbeta primers, the PCR was carried out. Using immunoSEQ multiplex PCR, the repertoire was profiled, and TCRdb retains in-frame clones only, with some absent. The top ten hold over 2% of the sample, which has approximately 190,000 clones, more than 60% seen once. Source material: PBMCs. These receptors were collected from a woman in her 30s in good health and CMV-seropositive.

The rearrangement joins TRBV7-2 to TRBJ2-5; perhaps TRBD2 as D (5 bases). The V end lost 5 bases, the J end lost 5 bases, and 6 bases lay between the germline ends. Germline CDR1 is SGHTA and CDR2 is FQGNSA. CDR3 size: 11 residues. The CDR3 DNA reads TGTGCCAGCAGCAAGCGGGAGACCCAGTACTTC. It encodes CASSKRETQYF.

As to this clone: At one end, the junction sequence differs from germline, possibly due to a read error. This chain joins TRBV7-2 and TRBJ2-1; 8 positions match TRBD1. Germline V CDR1 and CDR2: SGHTA, FQGNSA. This CDR3 contains 16 residues. The CDR3 loop is CAGSSESGGAKNEQFF. The DNA for the CDR3 is TGTGCCGGCAGCAGCGAATCAGGGGGCGCGAAGAATGAGCAGTTCTTC.

V gene TRBV6-5 combines with J gene TRBJ2-1; D not resolved. The CDR3 contains 14 residues. Germline CDR1 reads MNHEY; CDR2 reads SVGAGI. V was cut by 5 bases and J by 0 bases, with 8 bases left in between. The CDR3 bases are TGTGCCAGCAGTCCCTCTGTCTCCTACAATGAGCAGTTCTTC. Protein: CASSPSVSYNEQFF.

About this clone itself: Additional DNA sequences in this sample encode the identical CDR3. This chain connects TRBV30 to TRBJ2-5, with D possibly matching TRBD2 (5 bases). The CDR3 is made up of 12 amino acids. Looked up from germline, CDR1 is GTSNPN and CDR2 is SVGIG (reference sequence). Trimming cost V 1 base and J 5 bases, with 8 bases left between them. The CDR3 loop reads CAWSGPGETQYF. In DNA, the CDR3 is TGTGCCTGGAGTGGCCCGGGGGAGACCCAGTACTTC.

Details on this clone: Other DNA sequences in the sample encode the same CDR3. The chain has TRBV7-2 and TRBJ1-4; 8 bases fit TRBD1. CDR3 length equals 14 residues. Trimming took 2 bases from V and 8 from J; bases not matched to a gene: 4. Germline lookup yields CDR1 SGHTA and CDR2 FQGNSA. The CDR3 sequence is CASSLQGAGEKLFF. The CDR3, as DNA: TGTGCCAGCAGCTTACAGGGGGCGGGGGAAAAACTGTTTTTT.

The chain joins TRBV5-1 to TRBJ2-7; the D gene is possibly TRBD2 (5 bases). The CDR3 extends over 15 amino acids. Germline CDR1 reads SGHRS; CDR2 reads YFSETQ. Trimming took 2 bases from V and 0 from J, leaving 12 bases between them. The CDR3 DNA sequence: TGCGCCAGCAGCTTTGGACTCATGAGCTCCTACGAGCAGTACTTC. This sequence encodes CASSFGLMSSYEQYF.

The CDR3 nucleotides are TGTGCCAGCAGCGTAGAGGGACAGGGGGCGTTCGGGGAGCTGTTTTTT. Translating it yields CASSVEGQGAFGELFF. The chain employs TRBV9 and TRBJ2-2; 12 bases match TRBD1. CDR3 size: 16 residues. The germline CDR1 and CDR2 sequences are SGDLS and YYNGEE. With 0 bases clipped from V and 7 bases from J, the junction kept 4 bases outside the gene matches.

This chain joins TRBV7-9 and TRBJ2-1; 11 bases agree with TRBD2. V shed 1 base, J shed 7 bases, and the junction held 3 bases outside the gene matches. The CDR3 spans 15 residues. Looked up from germline, CDR1 is SEHNR and CDR2 is FQNEAQ (reference sequence). The DNA for the CDR3 is TGTGCCAGCAGCTTAGGTAGCGGGAGGGCTAATGAGCAGTTCTTC. Translation gives CASSLGSGRANEQFF.

Worth noting for this clone: Other DNA sequences in the sample encode the same CDR3. The chain carries TRBV30 and TRBJ1-1, with D hard to call. Trimming removed 2 bases from V and 1 base from J, with 11 bases in between. This CDR3 is 14 amino acids long. Germline-derived CDR1 and CDR2 are GTSNPN and SVGIG (reference sequence). The CDR3 spells CAWSRDRGNTEAFF. DNA for the CDR3: TGTGCCTGGAGTCGTGACCGGGGGAACACTGAAGCTTTCTTT.

V is TRBV5-1 and J is TRBJ1-4; D is ambiguous. Germline V gene sequence: CDR1 SGHRS, CDR2 YFSETQ. The CDR3 is 13 amino acids. The V end was cut by 5 bases, the J end by 7 bases, with 12 bases between. Here the CDR3 reads CASRSGSGEKLFF. The CDR3 bases are TGCGCCAGCAGGAGCGGGAGCGGTGAAAAACTGTTTTTT.

This clone was counted between two and nine times. CDR3 bases: TGTGCCAGCAGCTTGGAAATCGGGAGGGCCGGTAATGAGCAGTTCTTC. It yields the protein CASSLEIGRAGNEQFF. V is TRBV5-4 and J is TRBJ2-1, with TRBD2 matching over 8 bases. CDR3 length equals 16 residues. With V trimmed by 0 bases and J by 7 bases, 9 bases remained unmatched. Germline V lookup: CDR1 SGHNT, CDR2 YYREEE (reference sequence).

The rearrangement uses TRBV7-9 and TRBJ2-5; TRBD1 is a possible D gene (5 bases). Looked up from germline, CDR1 is SEHNR and CDR2 is FQNEAQ (reference sequence). CDR3 length: 15 amino acids. V was clipped by 2 bases and J by 5 bases, with 15 bases between them. The CDR3 DNA reads TGTGCCAGCAGCTTAAGGACGGTAGGGGTGGAGACCCAGTACTTC. Its protein is CASSLRTVGVETQYF.

The chain carries TRBV4-3 and TRBJ1-4; 11 nucleotides line up with TRBD1. This CDR3 is 17 amino acids long. Trimming took 4 bases from V and 3 from J; bases not matched to a gene: 7. Per germline, CDR1 LGHNA and CDR2 YSLEER. CDR3 amino acids: CASSPGQGAVSNEKLFF. The CDR3 bases are TGCGCCAGCAGCCCAGGACAGGGGGCTGTTTCTAATGAAAAACTGTTTTTT.

This sequence joins TRBV18 and TRBJ2-1; D may be TRBD2 (5 bases). The CDR3 covers 14 residues. The V end lost 8 bases, the J end lost 0 bases, and 11 bases lay between the germline ends. Germline CDR1 is KGHSH and CDR2 is LQKENI. The CDR3 sequence is CASATEDSYNEQFF. The CDR3 region has the DNA TGTGCCAGCGCAACGGAGGACTCCTACAATGAGCAGTTCTTC.

The chain uses TRBV7-2 and TRBJ1-6, with a weak D call TRBD1 (6 bases). Deletions cut 5 bases from V and 7 bases from J, with 18 bases between. CDR1 and CDR2 (germline): SGHTA, FQGNSA. The CDR3 extends over 16 amino acids. Here the CDR3 reads CASSPRGGQQNSPLHF. The CDR3, as DNA: TGTGCCAGCAGCCCACGGGGGGGGCAACAAAATTCACCCCTCCACTTT. The full variable domain, its missing parts supplied by reference TRBV7-2 and TRBJ1-6, is GAGVSQSPSNKVTEKGKDVELRCDPISGHTALYWYRQSLGQGLEFLIYFQGNSAPDKSGLPSDRFSAERTGGSVSTLTIQRTQQEDSAVYLCASSPRGGQQNSPLHFGNGTRLTVT.

The count of this clone is one. V is TRBV7-8 and J is TRBJ1-5; D not resolved. The CDR3 contains 17 residues. Germline-derived CDR1 and CDR2 are SGHVS and FQNEAQ. V shed 5 bases and J shed 1 base, with 18 bases lying between them. DNA for the CDR3: TGTGCCAGCAGCCCACGCCCCTCTACTAGGAGCAATCAGCCCCAGCATTTT. This codes for CASSPRPSTRSNQPQHF. Complete variable domain (other parts from reference TRBV7-8 and TRBJ1-5): GAGVSQSPRYKVAKRGQDVALRCDPISGHVSLFWYQQALGQGPEFLTYFQNEAQLDKSGLPSDRFFAERPEGSVSTLKIQRTQQEDSAVYLCASSPRPSTRSNQPQHFGDGTRLSIL.

This chain links TRBV2 with TRBJ2-3; 11 positions agree with TRBD2. The ends lost 5 bases at V and 5 bases at J; junction bases unmatched: 9. CDR1 is SNHLY, CDR2 FYNNEI, per germline. The CDR3 length is 16 residues. This chain's CDR3 is CASSPTSGSRLDTQYF. The CDR3 bases are TGTGCCAGCAGTCCTACTAGCGGGAGTAGATTAGATACGCAGTATTTT.

V and J are TRBV15 and TRBJ2-7; 7 nucleotides align to TRBD2. The germline V gene has CDR1 LNHNV and CDR2 YYDKDF (reference sequence). CDR3 length: 15 amino acids. The J segment lost 2 bases and the V segment lost 1 base, leaving 5 bases of the junction unmatched. The CDR3 sequence: CATSRVRDYTYEQYF. In DNA form, the CDR3 reads TGTGCCACCAGCAGAGTCAGGGACTACACCTACGAGCAGTACTTC.